These T cell receptor beta chains were read from a single sample in a study of radiotherapy plus CTLA-4 blockade in lung cancer. Measured with immunoSEQ multiplex PCR; TCRdb has only the in-frame clones, and not every one. The sample includes about 97,000 clones, approximately 74% of them seen just once. Sequenced here: peripheral blood, sampled from a patient treated with radiotherapy plus ipilimumab. Every receptor here comes from a human donor with non-small cell lung cancer who had a partial response to radiotherapy plus ipilimumab. Some clones in this sample may be carry-over from other donors' samples. CDR3s include the opening cysteine and the closing phenylalanine or tryptophan. D genes are given only for firm matches. Clone size appears in some rows only: once, few, many, or a class for an expanded clone.

j_gene: TRBJ2-3
v_gene: TRBV7-2
abundance: -
d_gene: TRBD2
CDR3aa: CASSLGGGADTQYF
CDR3nt: TGTGCCAGCAGCTTAGGCGGGGGTGCAGATACGCAGTATTTT

j_gene: TRBJ2-6
v_gene: TRBV11-2
abundance: -
d_gene: -
CDR3aa: CASSPGAGANVLTF
CDR3nt: TGTGCCAGCAGCCCAGGGGCTGGGGCCAACGTCCTGACTTTC

j_gene: TRBJ1-1
v_gene: TRBV30
abundance: -
d_gene: -
CDR3aa: CAWSVLIGITEAFF
CDR3nt: TGTGCCTGGAGTGTACTGATCGGGATCACTGAAGCTTTCTTT

j_gene: TRBJ2-3
v_gene: TRBV28
abundance: -
d_gene: -
CDR3aa: CASSLNPVQTSTDTQYF
CDR3nt: TGTGCCAGCAGTTTGAACCCGGTGCAAACTAGCACAGATACGCAGTATTTT

j_gene: TRBJ2-5
v_gene: TRBV7-8
abundance: -
d_gene: -
CDR3aa: CASRRGTQETQYF
CDR3nt: TGTGCCAGCCGCCGGGGGACCCAAGAGACCCAGTACTTC

j_gene: TRBJ2-3
v_gene: TRBV2
abundance: -
d_gene: -
CDR3aa: CASYGMSGSTDTQYF
CDR3nt: TGTGCCAGCTATGGGATGAGCGGGAGCACAGATACGCAGTATTTT

j_gene: TRBJ2-3
v_gene: TRBV6-5
abundance: -
d_gene: TRBD2
CDR3aa: CASKITGGASDTQYF
CDR3nt: TGTGCCAGCAAGATCACCGGGGGGGCGAGTGATACGCAGTATTTT

j_gene: TRBJ2-7
v_gene: TRBV7-2
abundance: -
d_gene: -
CDR3aa: CASSLALFRGALGTYEQYF
CDR3nt: TGTGCCAGCAGCTTAGCGCTATTCCGCGGGGCCTTAGGGACCTACGAGCAGTACTTC

j_gene: TRBJ2-3
v_gene: TRBV7-3
abundance: -
d_gene: TRBD2
CDR3aa: CASSPPPGGPTDTQYF
CDR3nt: TGTGCCAGCAGCCCCCCCCCGGGAGGCCCCACAGATACGCAGTATTTT

j_gene: TRBJ2-7
v_gene: TRBV13
abundance: -
d_gene: -
CDR3aa: CASSHKSSDRDWGYEQYF
CDR3nt: TGTGCCAGCAGCCATAAATCCTCTGACAGGGACTGGGGTTACGAGCAGTACTTC

j_gene: TRBJ2-1
v_gene: TRBV2
abundance: -
d_gene: TRBD2
CDR3aa: CASRQREGLHEQFF
CDR3nt: TGTGCCAGCAGACAGCGGGAGGGCCTACATGAGCAGTTCTTC

j_gene: TRBJ2-5
v_gene: TRBV11-2
abundance: -
d_gene: TRBD2
CDR3aa: CASSLGGLAGVPFETQYF
CDR3nt: TGTGCCAGCAGCTTAGGGGGACTAGCGGGAGTGCCGTTTGAGACCCAGTACTTC

j_gene: TRBJ1-2
v_gene: TRBV11-1
abundance: -
d_gene: -
CDR3aa: CASSNGGFGYGYTF
CDR3nt: TGTGCCAGCAGCAATGGGGGGTTTGGCTATGGCTACACCTTC

j_gene: TRBJ2-1
v_gene: TRBV7-2
abundance: once
d_gene: TRBD2
CDR3aa: CASSRPGGYQFF
CDR3nt: TGTGCCAGCAGCAGACCGGGGGGGTATCAGTTCTTC

j_gene: TRBJ1-3
v_gene: TRBV28
abundance: -
d_gene: TRBD1
CDR3aa: CASSLWYRGGGNTIYF
CDR3nt: TGTGCCAGCAGTTTATGGTACAGGGGCGGTGGAAACACCATATATTTT

j_gene: TRBJ2-1
v_gene: TRBV7-2
abundance: -
d_gene: TRBD2
CDR3aa: CASSSLAGAYNEQFF
CDR3nt: TGTGCCAGCAGCTCCCTAGCGGGGGCATACAATGAGCAGTTCTTC

j_gene: TRBJ1-4
v_gene: TRBV6-6
abundance: few
d_gene: TRBD1
CDR3aa: CASSSGTGREKLFF
CDR3nt: TGTGCCAGCAGCTCCGGGACAGGGCGCGAAAAACTGTTTTTT

j_gene: TRBJ2-1
v_gene: TRBV30
abundance: -
d_gene: TRBD2
CDR3aa: CAWSWGKIPGLVYEQFF
CDR3nt: TGTGCCTGGAGTTGGGGGAAGATCCCGGGACTAGTTTATGAGCAGTTCTTC

j_gene: TRBJ2-7
v_gene: TRBV6-5
abundance: -
d_gene: TRBD2
CDR3aa: CASTTSGRYEQYF
CDR3nt: TGTGCCAGTACGACTAGCGGGCGGTACGAGCAGTACTTC

j_gene: TRBJ2-7
v_gene: TRBV4-2
abundance: -
d_gene: TRBD2
CDR3aa: CASSKSGTSGSYEQYF
CDR3nt: TGTGCCAGCAGCAAAAGCGGGACTAGCGGTTCCTACGAGCAGTACTTC

j_gene: TRBJ2-7
v_gene: TRBV4-1
abundance: -
d_gene: -
CDR3aa: CASSQDWQVFYEQYF
CDR3nt: TGCGCCAGCAGCCAAGACTGGCAGGTGTTCTACGAGCAGTACTTC

j_gene: TRBJ2-7
v_gene: TRBV7-6
abundance: once
d_gene: TRBD2
CDR3aa: CASSLEGGLAGLEQYF
CDR3nt: TGTGCCAGCAGCTTAGAGGGCGGACTAGCGGGACTCGAGCAGTACTTC

j_gene: TRBJ1-1
v_gene: TRBV6-1
abundance: -
d_gene: -
CDR3aa: CASSTSGWDTEAFF
CDR3nt: TGTGCCAGCAGTACGTCAGGGTGGGACACTGAAGCTTTCTTT

j_gene: TRBJ2-1
v_gene: TRBV7-2
abundance: -
d_gene: TRBD1
CDR3aa: CASSRDRVNEQFF
CDR3nt: TGTGCCAGCAGCCGGGACAGGGTGAATGAGCAGTTCTTC

j_gene: TRBJ2-1
v_gene: TRBV27
abundance: -
d_gene: -
CDR3aa: CASSLAGSLPPFF
CDR3nt: TGTGCCAGCAGTTTAGCCGGGAGTTTGCCTCCGTTCTTC

j_gene: TRBJ2-1
v_gene: TRBV19
abundance: -
d_gene: TRBD2
CDR3aa: CASSRLAGGTNEQFF
CDR3nt: TGTGCCAGTAGCCGACTAGCGGGGGGGACCAATGAGCAGTTCTTC

j_gene: TRBJ1-3
v_gene: TRBV19
abundance: many
d_gene: -
CDR3aa: CASSIAAGNSGNTIYF
CDR3nt: TGTGCCAGTAGTATAGCGGCAGGCAACTCTGGAAACACCATATATTTT

j_gene: TRBJ1-1
v_gene: TRBV28
abundance: few
d_gene: TRBD1
CDR3aa: CASSRDRVNTEAFF
CDR3nt: TGTGCCAGCAGCCGGGACAGGGTGAACACTGAAGCTTTCTTT

j_gene: TRBJ1-2
v_gene: TRBV27
abundance: -
d_gene: TRBD1
CDR3aa: CASSLEDRGGNYGYTF
CDR3nt: TGTGCCAGCAGTTTGGAGGACAGGGGAGGTAACTATGGCTACACCTTC

j_gene: TRBJ1-2
v_gene: TRBV27
abundance: -
d_gene: -
CDR3aa: CASSPDRTYGYTF
CDR3nt: TGTGCCAGCAGTCCGGACAGAACCTATGGCTACACCTTC

j_gene: TRBJ2-7
v_gene: TRBV7-2
abundance: -
d_gene: -
CDR3aa: CASSLTRDYEQYF
CDR3nt: TGTGCCAGCAGCCTTACCCGGGACTACGAGCAGTACTTC

j_gene: TRBJ2-3
v_gene: TRBV18
abundance: -
d_gene: -
CDR3aa: CASSPTRDTQYF
CDR3nt: TGTGCCAGCTCACCAACAAGAGATACGCAGTATTTT

j_gene: TRBJ2-7
v_gene: TRBV14
abundance: -
d_gene: -
CDR3aa: CASSRNGYEQYF
CDR3nt: TGTGCCAGCAGCCGGAACGGGTACGAGCAGTACTTC

j_gene: TRBJ1-5
v_gene: TRBV19
abundance: -
d_gene: TRBD1
CDR3aa: CASTGTGGNQPQHF
CDR3nt: TGTGCCAGCACCGGGACAGGGGGCAATCAGCCCCAGCATTTT

j_gene: TRBJ2-7
v_gene: TRBV7-9
abundance: -
d_gene: TRBD1
CDR3aa: CASSSTGGNYEQYF
CDR3nt: TGTGCCAGCAGCTCGACAGGGGGGAACTACGAGCAGTACTTC

j_gene: TRBJ1-1
v_gene: TRBV5-1
abundance: -
d_gene: -
CDR3aa: CASSSPGRPEAFF
CDR3nt: TGCGCCAGCAGCTCCCCGGGGAGGCCGGAAGCTTTCTTT

j_gene: TRBJ1-2
v_gene: TRBV18
abundance: -
d_gene: -
CDR3aa: CASSAGVETNYGYTF
CDR3nt: TGTGCCAGCTCAGCAGGGGTTGAAACTAACTATGGCTACACCTTC